This T cell receptor (beta chain) emerged from a study of regulatory T cells in long-lasting Graves disease. Study summary: Graves' patients diagnosed newly had used antithyroid drugs under 3 months. Study-level results: The researchers studied only peripheral blood, not thyroid tissue.

In its sample, this clonotype was seen many times. Its matching antigen is unknown. Arm-PCR with iRepertoire HTBI primers amplified the CDR3 regions for these TCR beta libraries. TCRdb recomputed calls from the multiplex PCR reads with MiXCR, one row per CDR3 protein. The table shows 600,000 to 650,000 distinct CDR3 sequences, with less than 20% occurring only once. Trimming shortened V by 1 base and J by 1 base, and 7 bases separated the two germline ends. This CDR3 is built from 14 residues. Germline values: CDR1 MNHEY, CDR2 SMNVEV (reference sequence). Specified time point: newly diagnosed GD, antithyroid drugs for less than 3 months. PBMC RNA served as the TCR library source. These data were likewise used in another study, on T cells in Graves' hyperthyroidism and ophthalmopathy.

This material consisted of peripheral blood mononuclear cells (PBMCs), taken at new diagnosis, from a patient treated with antithyroid drugs. This sequence was found in a woman in her 30s with Graves disease. The J gene is TRBJ1-1, the V gene TRBV27; D unclear. CDR3 residues: CASSLFTSNTEAFF. The DNA for the CDR3 is TGTGCCAGCAGTTTATTCACGTCGAACACTGAAGCTTTCTTT.